The 29 T cell receptor beta chains listed next were all sequenced from one sample in a study of blood T cell repertoires in COVID-19. Libraries were prepared by immunoSEQ multiplex PCR; TCRdb keeps only in-frame clonotypes and omits some of them. The sample shows about 210,000 clones, 84% of them seen only once. The sequenced sample was peripheral blood. Source of these receptors: a man aged 40-49 years who had recovered from COVID-19.

This clone was counted a single time. The V gene is TRBV29-1, the J gene TRBJ2-1; 8 nucleotides match TRBD1. This CDR3 comprises 14 residues. V lost 5 bases to trimming and J lost 4 bases; unmatched junction nucleotides: 7. CDR1 and CDR2 from the germline V gene are SQVTM and ANQGSEA. CDR3 sequence: CSVPRGPYYNEQFF. The CDR3 nucleotides are TGCAGCGTTCCCAGGGGGCCGTATTACAATGAGCAGTTCTTC.

The V call is TRBV10-3, the J call TRBJ2-5; 7 nucleotides match TRBD1. The germline gives CDR1 ENHRY, CDR2 SYGVKD. The CDR3 is 15 residues long. V trimming: 10 bases; J trimming: 2 bases; junction bases outside the gene matches: 13. Here the CDR3 reads CATTPDRARQETQYF. The CDR3 DNA is TGTGCCACCACTCCCGACAGGGCGAGACAAGAGACCCAGTACTTC.

The chain has TRBV19 and TRBJ2-3; TRBD1 matches 9 bases. Trimming at V came to 10 bases and at J to 4 bases, leaving 9 bases not matched to a gene. CDR3 length: 14 residues. The germline V gene has CDR1 LNHDA and CDR2 SQIVND (reference sequence). CDR3 nucleotides: TGTGCCACAACGGACAGGGGTTTTTCAGATACGCAGTATTTT. This encodes CATTDRGFSDTQYF.

The chain recombines TRBV19 with TRBJ2-1, with D perhaps being TRBD1 or TRBD2 (10 bases each). The germline V gene has CDR1 LNHDA and CDR2 SQIVND (reference sequence). The length of the CDR3 is 19 residues. Trimming cost V 3 bases and J 6 bases, with 27 bases left between them. The CDR3 spells CASSIRGQGLAGVSNEQFF. The CDR3, as DNA: TGTGCCAGTAGTATCCGGGGACAGGGGCTAGCGGGGGTCTCCAATGAGCAGTTCTTC.

This chain links TRBV19 with TRBJ2-3, with no clear D. The V gene lost 5 bases and the J gene lost 6 bases, with 9 bases spanning the gap. Germline CDR1 LNHDA, CDR2 SQIVND (reference sequence). CDR3 size: 12 residues. The CDR3 spells CASSPASDTQYF. CDR3 DNA: TGTGCCAGTAGTCCCGCGTCTGATACGCAGTATTTT.

The chain joins TRBV5-4 to TRBJ1-1, with 7 bases lining up with TRBD1. The J segment lost 2 bases and the V segment lost 0 bases, leaving 4 bases of the junction unmatched. The length of the CDR3 is 15 residues. Germline assignment: CDR1 SGHNT and CDR2 YYREEE (reference sequence). CDR3: CASSLGGQENTEAFF. For the CDR3, the DNA is TGTGCCAGCAGCTTGGGAGGACAGGAAAACACTGAAGCTTTCTTT. Looking up the rest from reference TRBV5-4 and TRBJ1-1 gives the full variable domain: ETGVTQSPTHLIKTRGQQVTLRCSSQSGHNTVSWYQQALGQGPQFIFQYYREEENGRGNFPPRFSGLQFPNYSSELNVNALELDDSALYLCASSLGGQENTEAFFGQGTRLTVV.

The V call is TRBV27, the J call TRBJ2-1, with a possible D match to TRBD2 (6 bases). The CDR3 consists of 15 residues. The V gene lost 7 bases and the J gene lost 10 bases, with 23 bases spanning the gap. Germline loops: CDR1 MNHEY, CDR2 SMNVEV (reference sequence). CDR3: CASTLTRGAPREQFF. In DNA form, the CDR3 reads TGTGCCAGCACATTAACGCGGGGAGCCCCTCGGGAGCAGTTCTTC.

V gene TRBV4-1 combines with J gene TRBJ1-2, with 9 bases matching TRBD1. This CDR3 comprises 15 residues. Unmatched junction bases numbered 8, after V lost 2 bases and J lost 7 bases. Germline V lookup: CDR1 MGHRA, CDR2 YSYEKL. The CDR3 loop reads CASSQPGQGLSGYTF. CDR3 nucleotide sequence: TGCGCCAGCAGCCAACCTGGACAGGGGCTCAGTGGCTACACCTTC.

V gene TRBV6-4 combines with J gene TRBJ2-1; the D is unclear. The CDR3 extends over 16 amino acids. In germline, CDR1 is MRHNA, CDR2 SNTAGT. The ends were cut back, 6 bases at V and 9 bases at J, with 24 bases in the middle. Here the CDR3 reads CASSPPLAPTRGEQFF. CDR3 nucleotides: TGTGCCAGCAGCCCCCCCCTGGCCCCCACCCGAGGTGAGCAGTTCTTC.

This chain connects TRBV6-5 to TRBJ2-1, with TRBD2 matching 13 bases. V trimming: 7 bases; J trimming: 9 bases; junction bases outside the gene matches: 9. The CDR3 has 15 residues. Germline V gene data show CDR1 as MNHEY and CDR2 as SVGAGI. The CDR3 protein is CASKILAGGPGEQFF. CDR3 DNA: TGTGCCAGCAAGATACTAGCGGGAGGGCCTGGTGAGCAGTTCTTC.

V and J are TRBV3-1 (or the pseudogene TRBV3-2) and TRBJ2-5; D is ambiguous. Trimming took off 0 bases at V and 5 bases at J, with 4 bases between the two ends. The germline V gene encodes CDR1 LGHDT and CDR2 YNNKEL (reference sequence). The CDR3 runs to 12 residues. CDR3 sequence: CASSQEYETQYF. Written as DNA, the CDR3 is TGTGCCAGCAGCCAAGAGTATGAGACCCAGTACTTC.

The table lists this clone with a few counts. This rearrangement joins TRBV5-6 to TRBJ2-7; D is unclear. This CDR3 spans 15 amino acids. Trimming left V 0 bases short and J 2 bases short, with 12 bases between. Germline loops: CDR1 SGHDT, CDR2 YYEEEE. The CDR3 loop is CASSLVPTDTYEQYF. As DNA, the CDR3 is TGTGCCAGCAGCTTGGTCCCGACCGACACCTACGAGCAGTACTTC.

The V gene is TRBV15, the J gene TRBJ1-2; D gene uncertain. The length of the CDR3 is 15 residues. The V and J ends lost 5 bases and 0 bases respectively, with 13 bases between them. The V gene's germline CDR1 is LNHNV and CDR2 YYDKDF (reference sequence). The CDR3 spells CATSPQRSPNYGYTF. For the CDR3, the DNA is TGTGCCACCAGCCCACAGAGAAGCCCTAACTATGGCTACACCTTC.

This clone has just one count. J is TRBJ2-6 and V is TRBV4-3, with D possibly matching TRBD1 (7 bases). The CDR3 loop spans 19 amino acids. V was pared by 5 bases and J by 1 base, with 21 bases between. Per germline, CDR1 LGHNA and CDR2 YSLEER. The CDR3 loop reads CASSDGTGERVSGANVLTF. The CDR3 DNA reads TGCGCCAGCAGCGATGGTACAGGGGAGCGGGTGTCTGGGGCCAACGTCCTGACTTTC.

This clone turned up a few times. The rearrangement uses TRBV24-1 and TRBJ2-2; maybe TRBD1 (6 bases). Per the germline V gene, CDR1 is KGHDR and CDR2 is SFDVKD. V was pared by 0 bases and J by 7 bases, with 8 bases between. The CDR3 extends over 14 amino acids. This CDR3 is CATSDLRDIGELFF. The CDR3 region has the DNA TGTGCCACCAGTGATTTGAGGGACATCGGGGAGCTGTTTTTT.

The chain links TRBV9 to TRBJ2-2, with 11 bases identical to TRBD2. With V trimmed by 4 bases and J by 3 bases, 5 bases remained unmatched. Germline lookup yields CDR1 SGDLS and CDR2 YYNGEE. The CDR3 length is 16 residues. The CDR3 DNA reads TGTGCCAGCAGCCCGCTAGCGGGAGGTCACACCGGGGAGCTGTTTTTT. As protein: CASSPLAGGHTGELFF.

The CDR3 DNA sequence: TGTGCCAGTAGTATACGGGGGAATAGCTACGAGCAGTACTTC. Encoded protein: CASSIRGNSYEQYF. This chain links TRBV19 with TRBJ2-7, with D perhaps matching TRBD2 (6 bases). The V gene lost 2 bases and the J gene lost 3 bases, with 11 bases spanning the gap. Germline V lookup: CDR1 LNHDA, CDR2 SQIVND (reference sequence). The CDR3 consists of 14 residues. Full variable domain (rest looked up from reference TRBV19 and TRBJ2-7): DGGITQSPKYLFRKEGQNVTLSCEQNLNHDAMYWYRQDPGQGLRLIYYSQIVNDFQKGDIAEGYSVSREKKESFPLTVTSAQKNPTAFYLCASSIRGNSYEQYFGPGTRLTVT.

The CDR3: CASSHDRNLAKNIQYF. The CDR3 nucleotides read TGTGCCAGCTCACATGACAGGAATTTAGCCAAAAACATTCAGTACTTC. The chain joins TRBV18 to TRBJ2-4; D might be TRBD1 (6 bases). Per the germline V gene, CDR1 is KGHSH and CDR2 is LQKENI. The CDR3 consists of 16 residues. V lost 4 bases and J lost 0, with 13 bases in between.

V is TRBV18 and J is TRBJ1-1; 7 nucleotides agree with TRBD1. The CDR3 is 18 amino acids. Trimming cost V 6 bases and J 0 bases; bases outside gene matches: 16. CDR1 is KGHSH, CDR2 LQKENI, per germline. The CDR3 spells CASSPRGTVTAMNTEAFF. CDR3 coding DNA: TGTGCCAGCTCCCCAAGGGGGACAGTCACTGCCATGAACACTGAAGCTTTCTTT.

This clone was seen a handful of times. J is TRBJ1-1 and V is TRBV7-6; D perhaps matches TRBD1 (5 bases). V lost 3 bases to trimming and J lost 4 bases, with 9 bases between them. The CDR3 covers 13 residues. The germline V gene encodes CDR1 SGHVS and CDR2 FNYEAQ. The chain's CDR3 is CASSFGHITEAFF. The DNA of the CDR3 is TGTGCCAGCAGCTTTGGACACATCACTGAAGCTTTCTTT.

V and J are TRBV5-1 and TRBJ1-1; perhaps TRBD1 as D (6 bases). The germline V gene has CDR1 SGHRS and CDR2 YFSETQ. The CDR3 sequence is 15 residues long. V lost 0 bases to trimming and J lost 0 bases, with 9 bases between them. The CDR3 DNA reads TGCGCCAGCAGCTTGGTTGCAGGGGTGAACACTGAAGCTTTCTTT. This gives the protein CASSLVAGVNTEAFF.

V is TRBV5-1 and J is TRBJ2-7; TRBD1 matches 9 bases. CDR1 and CDR2 (germline): SGHRS, YFSETQ. The J segment lost 4 bases and the V segment lost 0 bases, leaving 5 bases of the junction unmatched. This CDR3 spans 15 amino acids. Written as DNA, the CDR3 is TGCGCCAGCAGCTTGGCTGGACAGGGGAGTTACGAGCAGTACTTC. Protein: CASSLAGQGSYEQYF.

V and J are TRBV9 and TRBJ2-3, with D possibly matching TRBD1 (6 bases). The length of the CDR3 is 14 residues. Germline V lookup: CDR1 SGDLS, CDR2 YYNGEE. Between the trimmed V and J ends, which lost 4 bases and 2 bases, there was a span of 11 bases. The CDR3 DNA follows: TGTGCCAGCAGCCCACGACAGGACACAGATACGCAGTATTTT. Amino acids: CASSPRQDTDTQYF.

The rearrangement joins TRBV5-5 to TRBJ1-1, with no clear D. CDR1 is SGHKS and CDR2 is YYEKEE in the germline V gene (reference sequence). Trimming cost V 4 bases and J 0 bases, with 10 bases left between them. The CDR3 runs 14 residues. For the CDR3, the DNA is TGTGCCAGCAGCGCGGGTGGGATGAACACTGAAGCTTTCTTT. It specifies CASSAGGMNTEAFF.

V is TRBV27 and J is TRBJ2-7, with TRBD1 matching 9 bases. The trim removed 4 bases at V and 3 bases at J, leaving 1 base unmatched. CDR1 MNHEY and CDR2 SMNVEV come from the germline V gene (reference sequence). This CDR3 contains 13 residues. CDR3 coding DNA: TGTGCCAGCAGTTGGGGACAGGGCTACGAGCAGTACTTC. This sequence encodes CASSWGQGYEQYF.

The CDR3 bases are TGTGCCAGCAGCCATGAAAGACTAGCGCCAGATACGCAGTATTTT. Encoded protein: CASSHERLAPDTQYF. This rearrangement joins TRBV14 to TRBJ2-3, with 8 bases aligning to TRBD2. The CDR3 is made up of 15 amino acids. Germline values: CDR1 SGHDN, CDR2 FVKESK. Trimming at V came to 3 bases and at J to 4 bases, leaving 6 bases not matched to a gene.

The chain is built from TRBV19 and TRBJ2-2; 8 bases line up with TRBD2. The CDR3 sequence is 16 residues long. The ends lost 4 bases at V and 1 base at J; junction bases unmatched: 5. Germline values: CDR1 LNHDA, CDR2 SQIVND (reference sequence). CDR3 amino acids: CASSNGRAENTGELFF. The CDR3 region has the DNA TGTGCCAGTAGTAACGGGAGGGCCGAGAACACCGGGGAGCTGTTTTTT. Full variable domain (remainder filled in from reference TRBV19 and TRBJ2-2): DGGITQSPKYLFRKEGQNVTLSCEQNLNHDAMYWYRQDPGQGLRLIYYSQIVNDFQKGDIAEGYSVSREKKESFPLTVTSAQKNPTAFYLCASSNGRAENTGELFFGEGSRLTVL.

This clone was observed a handful of times. The V and J genes are TRBV7-2 and TRBJ1-2, with 9 nucleotides matching TRBD1. With V trimmed by 1 base and J by 2 bases, 2 bases remained unmatched. The length of the CDR3 is 15 residues. CDR1 SGHTA and CDR2 FQGNSA come from the germline V gene. CDR3 DNA: TGTGCCAGCAGCTTAGTCGGGACAGGGAACTATGGCTACACCTTC. Amino acid sequence: CASSLVGTGNYGYTF.

The chain links TRBV6-1 to TRBJ1-2; no clear D gene. CDR3 length equals 14 residues. CDR1 MNHNS and CDR2 SASEGT come from the germline V gene. Between the trimmed V and J ends, which lost 0 bases and 6 bases, there was a span of 11 bases. The DNA for the CDR3 is TGTGCCAGCAGTGAAGCTCTAGAAATGAATGGCTACACCTTC. The encoded protein is CASSEALEMNGYTF.